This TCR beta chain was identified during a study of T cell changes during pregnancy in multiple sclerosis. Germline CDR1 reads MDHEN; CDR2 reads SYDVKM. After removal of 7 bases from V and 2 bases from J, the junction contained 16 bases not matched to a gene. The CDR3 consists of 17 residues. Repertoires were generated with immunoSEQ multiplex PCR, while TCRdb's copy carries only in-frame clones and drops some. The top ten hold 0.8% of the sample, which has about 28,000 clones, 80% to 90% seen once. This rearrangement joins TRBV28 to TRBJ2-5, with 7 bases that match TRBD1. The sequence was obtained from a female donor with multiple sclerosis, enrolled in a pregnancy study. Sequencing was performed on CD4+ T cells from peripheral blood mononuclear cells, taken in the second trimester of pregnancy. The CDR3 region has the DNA TGTGCCAGCACCCCGACAGGGATGATTGGGACACAAGAGACCCAGTACTTC. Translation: CASTPTGMIGTQETQYF. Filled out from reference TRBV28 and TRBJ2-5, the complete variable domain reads DVKVTQSSRYLVKRTGEKVFLECVQDMDHENMFWYRQDPGLGLRLIYFSYDVKMKEKGDIPEGYSVSREKKERFSLILESASTNQTSMYLCASTPTGMIGTQETQYFGPGTRLLVL.